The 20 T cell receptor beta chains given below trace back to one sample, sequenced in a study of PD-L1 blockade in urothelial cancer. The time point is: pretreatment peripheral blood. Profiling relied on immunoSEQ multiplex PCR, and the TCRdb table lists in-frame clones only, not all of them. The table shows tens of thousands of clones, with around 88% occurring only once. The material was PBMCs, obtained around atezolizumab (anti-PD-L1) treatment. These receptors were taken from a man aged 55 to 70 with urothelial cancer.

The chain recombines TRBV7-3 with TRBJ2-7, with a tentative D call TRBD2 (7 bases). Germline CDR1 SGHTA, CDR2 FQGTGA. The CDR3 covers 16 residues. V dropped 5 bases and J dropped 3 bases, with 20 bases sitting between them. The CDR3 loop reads CASSQRGGQGVYEQYF. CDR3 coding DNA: TGTGCCAGCAGCCAAAGGGGGGGCCAAGGGGTCTACGAGCAGTACTTC.

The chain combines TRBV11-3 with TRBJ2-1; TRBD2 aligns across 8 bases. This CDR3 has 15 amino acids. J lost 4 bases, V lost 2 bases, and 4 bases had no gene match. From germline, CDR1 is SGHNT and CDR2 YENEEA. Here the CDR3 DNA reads TGTGCCAGCAGCTTATATAGCGGGGAGTACAATGAGCAGTTCTTC. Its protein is CASSLYSGEYNEQFF.

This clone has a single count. CDR3 amino acids: CASSLGEGETQYF. DNA for the CDR3: TGTGCCAGCAGCTTGGGAGAGGGTGAGACCCAGTACTTC. This rearrangement joins TRBV5-4 to TRBJ2-5, with D possibly TRBD2 on 5 matching bases. The V gene's germline CDR1 is SGHNT and CDR2 YYREEE (reference sequence). The CDR3 has 13 amino acids. V gave up 0 bases and J gave up 5 bases, with 8 bases separating them.

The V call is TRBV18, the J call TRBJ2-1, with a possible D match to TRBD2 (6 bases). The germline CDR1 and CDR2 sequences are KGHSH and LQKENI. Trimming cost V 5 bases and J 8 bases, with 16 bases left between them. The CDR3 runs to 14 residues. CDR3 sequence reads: CASSGVGGWHEQFF. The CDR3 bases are TGTGCCAGCTCAGGCGTGGGGGGTTGGCATGAGCAGTTCTTC.

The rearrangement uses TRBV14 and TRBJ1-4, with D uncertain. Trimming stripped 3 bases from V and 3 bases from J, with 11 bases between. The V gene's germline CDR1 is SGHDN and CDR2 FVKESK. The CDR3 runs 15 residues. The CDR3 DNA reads TGTGCCAGCAGCCATCTAGGAGGCCCTAATGAAAAACTGTTTTTT. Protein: CASSHLGGPNEKLFF.

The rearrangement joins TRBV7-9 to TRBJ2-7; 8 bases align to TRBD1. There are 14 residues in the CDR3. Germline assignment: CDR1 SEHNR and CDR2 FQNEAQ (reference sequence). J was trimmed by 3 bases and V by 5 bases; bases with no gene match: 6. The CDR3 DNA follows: TGTGCCAGCAGCCCGACAGGGGATTTCTACGAGCAGTACTTC. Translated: CASSPTGDFYEQYF.

CDR3 loop: CASSIPRQGSTDTQYF. CDR3 nucleotide sequence: TGTGCCAGTAGTATCCCCCGGCAGGGTAGCACAGATACGCAGTATTTT. The rearrangement joins TRBV19 to TRBJ2-3, with a weak D call TRBD1 (5 bases). Between the trimmed V and J ends, which lost 3 bases and 0 bases, there was a span of 13 bases. The CDR3 has 16 residues. Germline V CDR1 and CDR2: LNHDA, SQIVND (reference sequence). Combining the CDR3 with reference TRBV19 and TRBJ2-3 gives the whole variable domain DGGITQSPKYLFRKEGQNVTLSCEQNLNHDAMYWYRQDPGQGLRLIYYSQIVNDFQKGDIAEGYSVSREKKESFPLTVTSAQKNPTAFYLCASSIPRQGSTDTQYFGPGTRLTVL.

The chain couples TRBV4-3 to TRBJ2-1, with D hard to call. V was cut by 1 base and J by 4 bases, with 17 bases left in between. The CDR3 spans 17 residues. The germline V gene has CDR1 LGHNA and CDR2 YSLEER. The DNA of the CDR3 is TGCGCCAGCAGCCAAGTGCTTCTCGGAGTGACTTACAATGAGCAGTTCTTC. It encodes CASSQVLLGVTYNEQFF.

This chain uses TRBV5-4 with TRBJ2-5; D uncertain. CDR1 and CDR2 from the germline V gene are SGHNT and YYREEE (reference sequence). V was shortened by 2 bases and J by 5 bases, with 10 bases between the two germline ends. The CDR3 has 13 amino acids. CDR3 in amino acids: CASSLDLEETQYF. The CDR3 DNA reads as TGTGCCAGCAGCTTAGATCTCGAGGAGACCCAGTACTTC. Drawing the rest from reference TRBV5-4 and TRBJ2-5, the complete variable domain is ETGVTQSPTHLIKTRGQQVTLRCSSQSGHNTVSWYQQALGQGPQFIFQYYREEENGRGNFPPRFSGLQFPNYSSELNVNALELDDSALYLCASSLDLEETQYFGPGTRLLVL.

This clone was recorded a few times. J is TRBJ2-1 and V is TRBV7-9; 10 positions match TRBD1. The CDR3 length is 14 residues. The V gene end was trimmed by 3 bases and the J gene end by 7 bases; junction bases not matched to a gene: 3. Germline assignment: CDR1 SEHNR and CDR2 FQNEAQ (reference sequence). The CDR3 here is CASSLGTGVNEQFF. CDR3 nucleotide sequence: TGTGCCAGCAGCTTGGGGACAGGGGTGAATGAGCAGTTCTTC.

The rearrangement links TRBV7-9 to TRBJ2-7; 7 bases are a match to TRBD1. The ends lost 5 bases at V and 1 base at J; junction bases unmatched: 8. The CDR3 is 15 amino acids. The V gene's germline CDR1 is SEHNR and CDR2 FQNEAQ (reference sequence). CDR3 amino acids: CASSLTGTASYEQYF. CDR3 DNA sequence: TGTGCCAGCAGCCTTACCGGGACAGCGTCCTACGAGCAGTACTTC.

The CDR3 DNA reads as TGCGCCAGCAGCATCCGGGAGGCGGATTCACCCCTCCACTTT. This gives the protein CASSIREADSPLHF. The chain links TRBV5-1 to TRBJ1-6; D remains unclear. V was shortened by 4 bases and J by 8 bases, with 13 bases between the two germline ends. CDR3 length: 14 residues. The V gene's germline CDR1 is SGHRS and CDR2 YFSETQ.

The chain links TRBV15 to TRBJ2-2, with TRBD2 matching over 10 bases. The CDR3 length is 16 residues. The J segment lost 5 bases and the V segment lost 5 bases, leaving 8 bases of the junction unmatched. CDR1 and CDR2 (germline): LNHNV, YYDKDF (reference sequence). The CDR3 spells CATSLHSGGATGELFF. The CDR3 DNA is TGTGCCACCAGCCTACACAGCGGGGGGGCTACCGGGGAGCTGTTTTTT.

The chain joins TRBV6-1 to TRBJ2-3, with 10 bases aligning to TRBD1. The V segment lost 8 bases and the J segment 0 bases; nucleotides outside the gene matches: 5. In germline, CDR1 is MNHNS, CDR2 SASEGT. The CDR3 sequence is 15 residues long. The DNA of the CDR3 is TGTGCCAGCGTCAGACAGGGGGCGAGCACAGATACGCAGTATTTT. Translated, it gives CASVRQGASTDTQYF.

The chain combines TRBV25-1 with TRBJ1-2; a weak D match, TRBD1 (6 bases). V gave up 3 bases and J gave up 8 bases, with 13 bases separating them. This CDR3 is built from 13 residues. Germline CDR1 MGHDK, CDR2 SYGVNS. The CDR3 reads CASSDSRGGGYTF. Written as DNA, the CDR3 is TGTGCCAGCAGTGACTCCAGGGGAGGGGGCTACACCTTC.

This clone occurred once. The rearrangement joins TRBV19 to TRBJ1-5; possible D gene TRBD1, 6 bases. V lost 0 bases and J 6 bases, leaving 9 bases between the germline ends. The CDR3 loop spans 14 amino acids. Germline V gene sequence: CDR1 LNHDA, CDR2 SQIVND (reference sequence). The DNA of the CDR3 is TGTGCCAGTAGTATAGAGGGGGCACGTCAGCCCCAGCATTTT. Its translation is CASSIEGARQPQHF.

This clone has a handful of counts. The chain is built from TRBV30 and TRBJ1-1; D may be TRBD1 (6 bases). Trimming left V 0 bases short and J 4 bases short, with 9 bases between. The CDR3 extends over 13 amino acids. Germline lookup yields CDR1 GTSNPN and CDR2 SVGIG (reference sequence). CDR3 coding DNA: TGTGCCTGGAGTGTTGGGGGGGCCACTGAAGCTTTCTTT. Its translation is CAWSVGGATEAFF. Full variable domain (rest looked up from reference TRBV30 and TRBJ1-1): SQTIHQWPATLVQPVGSPLSLECTVEGTSNPNLYWYRQAAGRGLQLLFYSVGIGQISSEVPQNLSASRPQDRQFILSSKKLLLSDSGFYLCAWSVGGATEAFFGQGTRLTVV.

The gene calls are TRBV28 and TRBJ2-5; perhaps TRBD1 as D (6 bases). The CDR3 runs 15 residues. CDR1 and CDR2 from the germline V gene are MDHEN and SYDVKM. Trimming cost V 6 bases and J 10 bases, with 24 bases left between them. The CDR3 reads CASSDPRGMAEDQYF. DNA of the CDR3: TGTGCCAGCAGCGACCCGAGGGGGATGGCGGAGGACCAGTACTTC.

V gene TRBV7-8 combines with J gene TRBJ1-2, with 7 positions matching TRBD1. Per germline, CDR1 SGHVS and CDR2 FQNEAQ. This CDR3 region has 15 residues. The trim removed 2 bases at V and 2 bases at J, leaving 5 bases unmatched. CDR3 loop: CASSLNPGGNYGYTF. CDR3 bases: TGTGCCAGCAGCTTAAACCCAGGGGGGAACTATGGCTACACCTTC.

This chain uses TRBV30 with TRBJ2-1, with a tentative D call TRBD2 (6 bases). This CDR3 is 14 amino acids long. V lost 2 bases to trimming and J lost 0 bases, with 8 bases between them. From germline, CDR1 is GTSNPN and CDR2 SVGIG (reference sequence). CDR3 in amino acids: CAWSTGLSYNEQFF. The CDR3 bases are TGTGCCTGGAGTACGGGACTCTCCTACAATGAGCAGTTCTTC.